This TCR beta chain was observed in a study of blood T cells in healthy people across ages. In the study overall: Through template switching, about one barcoded beta molecule was captured per two T cells, as measured in model experiments.

This clonotype was counted between two and nine times. Together with a sample-barcoded 5' primer, a J-beta primer mix was included in a second PCR lasting about 7 to 12 cycles. TCRdb recomputed calls from the 5' RACE reads with MiXCR, one row per CDR3 protein. The table has roughly 680,000 distinct CDR3 sequences, approximately 49% seen once; the top ten hold about 32%. CDR3 length equals 15 residues. CDR1 DFQATT and CDR2 SNEGSKA come from the germline V gene (reference sequence). V dropped 6 bases and J dropped 3 bases, with 18 bases sitting between them. This rearrangement joins TRBV20-1 to TRBJ1-5; TRBD1 is a possible D gene (6 bases). The source material was blood. This TCR came from a woman aged 55-70 years in good health. The CDR3 nucleotides read TGCAGTGCCACCGGGACACGCGGGAACAATCAGCCCCAGCATTTT. Amino acids: CSATGTRGNNQPQHF.